A single sample gave rise to the 28 T cell receptor beta chains below, sequenced in a study of blood T cell repertoires in COVID-19. Here immunoSEQ multiplex PCR was the method, and the copy in TCRdb shows in-frame clones only, minus some. Here the sample spans a few hundred thousand clones, approximately 88% being singletons. Material for sequencing was peripheral blood. These receptors were collected from a man aged 35-49 years with acute or convalescent COVID-19.

Only a few counts were recorded for this clone. The chain recombines TRBV6-2 or TRBV6-3 with TRBJ2-6; 8 bases are a match to TRBD1. This CDR3 is 20 amino acids long. The V and J ends lost 2 bases and 2 bases, in that order; junction bases with no gene match: 14. Per the germline V gene, CDR1 is MNHEY and CDR2 is SVGEGT. CDR3: CASSYGLPRGRLTGANVLTF. The CDR3 nucleotides are TGTGCCAGCAGTTACGGTCTCCCCAGGGGGCGATTGACTGGGGCCAACGTCCTGACTTTC.

The J gene is TRBJ1-5, the V gene TRBV12-5; TRBD1 might be the D (6 bases). Germline CDR1 and CDR2: LGHNT and FRNRAP. This CDR3 region has 17 residues. With 0 bases removed from V and 7 bases from J, the gap between germline ends came to 19 bases. Written as DNA, the CDR3 is TGTGCTAGTGGTTTGGTAAGGGGGACACCAGCCTGGCAGCCCCAGCATTTT. This gives the protein CASGLVRGTPAWQPQHF. The whole variable domain, filled in from reference TRBV12-5 and TRBJ1-5, reads DARVTQTPRHKVTEMGQEVTMRCQPILGHNTVFWYRQTMMQGLELLAYFRNRAPLDDSGMPKDRFSAEMPDATLATLKIQPSEPRDSAVYFCASGLVRGTPAWQPQHFGDGTRLSIL.

The chain couples TRBV7-2 to TRBJ2-7, with a weak D call TRBD1 (5 bases). V shed 2 bases and J shed 3 bases, with 11 bases lying between them. The CDR3 runs to 14 residues. CDR1 SGHTA and CDR2 FQGNSA come from the germline V gene. The CDR3 is CASSLRVQGYEQYF. The CDR3 DNA follows: TGTGCCAGCAGCTTACGGGTGCAGGGCTACGAGCAGTACTTC.

The rearrangement links TRBV19 to TRBJ2-7, with unresolved D. This CDR3 is built from 13 residues. The V end was cut by 1 base, the J end by 3 bases, with 7 bases between. Per the germline V gene, CDR1 is LNHDA and CDR2 is SQIVND (reference sequence). In DNA, the CDR3 is TGTGCCAGTAGTATAGCCTTTTTCTACGAGCAGTACTTC. Protein sequence: CASSIAFFYEQYF.

The chain recombines TRBV9 with TRBJ2-5; TRBD2 agrees at 12 bases. From germline, CDR1 is SGDLS and CDR2 YYNGEE. The CDR3 length is 18 residues. V gave up 0 bases and J gave up 3 bases; unmatched junction bases: 9. The CDR3 sequence is CASSVVPSGGGRKETQYF. DNA of the CDR3: TGTGCCAGCAGCGTAGTCCCTAGCGGGGGGGGACGGAAAGAGACCCAGTACTTC.

Only a few counts were recorded for this clone. The chain uses TRBV6-5 and TRBJ1-4; TRBD1 aligns across 8 bases. The CDR3 is 13 residues long. In germline, CDR1 is MNHEY, CDR2 SVGAGI. V shed 5 bases and J 11 bases; nucleotides not matched to a gene: 7. CDR3 bases: TGTGCCAGCAGTATGGGAAGGACAGGGAAACTGTTTTTT. Its protein is CASSMGRTGKLFF.

The DNA for the CDR3 is TGCGCCAGCAGTCAGACCGGGACATACTATAATTCACCCCTCCACTTT. This translates into CASSQTGTYYNSPLHF. The chain uses TRBV5-1 and TRBJ1-6, with D tentatively TRBD1 (6 bases). The CDR3 loop spans 16 amino acids. CDR1 and CDR2 from the germline V gene are SGHRS and YFSETQ. Trimming removed 5 bases from V and 3 bases from J, with 15 bases in between.

CDR3 sequence reads: CASSLAGVGQPQHF. CDR3 nucleotide sequence: TGTGCCAGCAGCTTAGCAGGAGTTGGTCAGCCCCAGCATTTT. The chain joins TRBV7-8 to TRBJ1-5; D is undetermined. Per the germline V gene, CDR1 is SGHVS and CDR2 is FQNEAQ. V lost 0 bases to trimming and J lost 6 bases, with 9 bases between them. The CDR3 is 14 residues long.

J is TRBJ2-2 and V is TRBV5-1; TRBD1 might be the D (6 bases). Germline values: CDR1 SGHRS, CDR2 YFSETQ. This CDR3 has 15 amino acids. V gave up 0 bases and J gave up 5 bases, with 11 bases separating them. The CDR3 DNA follows: TGCGCCAGCAGCTTGGATACAACAGGGACCGGGGAGCTGTTTTTT. Translated, it gives CASSLDTTGTGELFF. Full variable domain (remainder filled in from reference TRBV5-1 and TRBJ2-2): KAGVTQTPRYLIKTRGQQVTLSCSPISGHRSVSWYQQTPGQGLQFLFEYFSETQRNKGNFPGRFSGRQFSNSRSEMNVSTLELGDSALYLCASSLDTTGTGELFFGEGSRLTVL.

This sequence joins TRBV28 and TRBJ2-7; possible D gene TRBD2, 5 bases. The V and J ends lost 6 bases and 2 bases respectively, with 14 bases between them. This CDR3 is built from 14 residues. Germline CDR1 MDHEN, CDR2 SYDVKM. In DNA, the CDR3 is TGTGCCAGCAGCCTATCCGGGATCGCCTACGAGCAGTACTTC. Amino acids: CASSLSGIAYEQYF.

The chain has TRBV28 and TRBJ2-5; maybe TRBD1 (6 bases). There are 14 residues in the CDR3. The V gene's germline CDR1 is MDHEN and CDR2 SYDVKM. Deletions cut 2 bases from V and 3 bases from J, with 10 bases between. The chain's CDR3 is CASSLRTVKETQYF. The CDR3 DNA is TGTGCCAGCAGTTTACGGACAGTGAAAGAGACCCAGTACTTC.

The genes are TRBV5-5 and TRBJ2-7, with 10 bases fitting TRBD1. The CDR3 is made up of 15 amino acids. Germline V CDR1 and CDR2: SGHKS, YYEKEE (reference sequence). V lost 4 bases, J lost 3 bases, and 7 bases stayed unmatched. CDR3 amino acids: CASSEDRGKIYEQYF. Written as DNA, the CDR3 is TGTGCCAGCAGCGAGGACAGGGGGAAAATCTACGAGCAGTACTTC. Full variable domain (outside the CDR3, taken from reference TRBV5-5 and TRBJ2-7): DAGVTQSPTHLIKTRGQQVTLRCSPISGHKSVSWYQQVLGQGPQFIFQYYEKEERGRGNFPDRFSARQFPNYSSELNVNALLLGDSALYLCASSEDRGKIYEQYFGPGTRLTVT.

Only a few counts were recorded for this clone. The chain is built from TRBV10-3 and TRBJ1-1; D call uncertain. Germline CDR1 and CDR2: ENHRY and SYGVKD. The CDR3 runs to 13 residues. V was pared by 8 bases and J by 3 bases, with 13 bases between. The CDR3 loop reads CAISGGVDTEAFF. The CDR3 region has the DNA TGTGCCATCTCAGGAGGTGTCGACACTGAAGCTTTCTTT.

This chain joins TRBV10-3 and TRBJ1-2, with 10 bases fitting TRBD1. This CDR3 spans 15 amino acids. CDR1 and CDR2 (germline): ENHRY, SYGVKD. The V segment lost 0 bases and the J segment 5 bases; nucleotides outside the gene matches: 3. CDR3 coding DNA: TGTGCCATCAGTGAGTCGGGACAGGGGTTATATGGCTACACCTTC. This encodes CAISESGQGLYGYTF.

This chain joins TRBV5-1 and TRBJ2-7; 13 bases map to TRBD2. Germline V gene lookup returns CDR1 SGHRS and CDR2 YFSETQ. V shed 5 bases and J 0 bases; nucleotides not matched to a gene: 8. This CDR3 contains 17 residues. CDR3: CASRAGTSGTFSYEQYF. DNA of the CDR3: TGCGCCAGCAGAGCCGGGACTAGCGGGACTTTCTCCTACGAGCAGTACTTC.

The V call is TRBV28, the J call TRBJ1-3; weak D call: TRBD1 (5 bases). Germline V lookup: CDR1 MDHEN, CDR2 SYDVKM. Trimming shortened V by 2 bases and J by 4 bases, and 9 bases separated the two germline ends. The CDR3 length is 14 residues. The CDR3 coding sequence is TGTGCCAGCAGTTTACCAGGGAAGGGAAACACCATATATTTT. It codes for CASSLPGKGNTIYF.

This chain links TRBV7-9 with TRBJ1-5, with TRBD1 identical over 9 bases. Per the germline V gene, CDR1 is SEHNR and CDR2 is FQNEAQ (reference sequence). This CDR3 region has 15 residues. J was trimmed by 6 bases and V by 5 bases; bases with no gene match: 8. The CDR3 region is CASSPDRGFAQPQHF. The CDR3 DNA is TGTGCCAGCAGCCCCGACAGGGGGTTTGCTCAGCCCCAGCATTTT. Together with reference TRBV7-9 and TRBJ1-5, the CDR3 gives the full variable domain: DTGVSQNPRHKITKRGQNVTFRCDPISEHNRLYWYRQTLGQGPEFLTYFQNEAQLEKSRLLSDRFSAERPKGSFSTLEIQRTEQGDSAMYLCASSPDRGFAQPQHFGDGTRLSIL.

This sequence joins TRBV28 and TRBJ2-7; 7 nucleotides line up with TRBD1. The V and J ends lost 5 bases and 3 bases, in that order; junction bases with no gene match: 4. Per the germline V gene, CDR1 is MDHEN and CDR2 is SYDVKM. This CDR3 comprises 13 residues. The CDR3 here is CASSLPGGYEQYF. DNA of the CDR3: TGTGCCAGCAGTCTGCCAGGGGGCTACGAGCAGTACTTC.

This chain connects TRBV4-2 to TRBJ1-5; D might be TRBD1 (5 bases). The ends were cut back, 2 bases at V and 2 bases at J, with 13 bases in the middle. CDR1 LGHNA and CDR2 YNFKEQ come from the germline V gene. The CDR3 length is 16 residues. The CDR3 loop reads CASSQLDGGGNQPQHF. The CDR3 region has the DNA TGTGCCAGCAGCCAACTAGACGGGGGAGGCAATCAGCCCCAGCATTTT.

The chain recombines TRBV18 with TRBJ2-7, with TRBD2 matching 7 bases. V lost 3 bases to trimming and J lost 4 bases; unmatched junction nucleotides: 6. CDR1 KGHSH and CDR2 LQKENI come from the germline V gene. This CDR3 region has 14 residues. The CDR3 spells CASSPAGGNYEQYF. For the CDR3, the DNA is TGTGCCAGCTCACCCGCCGGGGGGAATTACGAGCAGTACTTC. The full variable domain, with the rest looked up from reference TRBV18 and TRBJ2-7, is NAGVMQNPRHLVRRRGQEARLRCSPMKGHSHVYWYRQLPEEGLKFMVYLQKENIIDESGMPKERFSAEFPKEGPSILRIQQVVRGDSAAYFCASSPAGGNYEQYFGPGTRLTVT.

This clone was counted only a few times. The chain links TRBV7-8 to TRBJ2-7, with a tentative D call TRBD2 (6 bases). V was pared by 3 bases and J by 6 bases, with 18 bases between. Germline CDR1 reads SGHVS; CDR2 reads FQNEAQ. CDR3 length: 15 residues. CDR3 coding DNA: TGTGCCAGCAGCTTTAGCGACGGGGGAAGAGGCGAGCAGTACTTC. It translates to CASSFSDGGRGEQYF.

The chain couples TRBV24-1 to TRBJ2-7; 12 bases agree with TRBD2. The CDR3 contains 13 residues. Germline-derived CDR1 and CDR2 are KGHDR and SFDVKD. Germline trimming cut 9 bases from V and 4 bases from J; bases unmatched to any gene: 3. This CDR3 is CATGLAGTYEQYF. In nucleotides, the CDR3 is TGTGCCACCGGACTAGCGGGGACATACGAGCAGTACTTC.

The genes are TRBV9 and TRBJ2-1; D is perhaps TRBD2 (6 bases). The CDR3 spans 12 residues. V lost 3 bases, J lost 9 bases, and 10 bases lay in between. The V gene's germline CDR1 is SGDLS and CDR2 YYNGEE. CDR3 region: CASSGAGGEQFF. The CDR3 nucleotides read TGTGCCAGCAGCGGTGCCGGGGGTGAGCAGTTCTTC.

This chain uses TRBV6-5 with TRBJ1-2; 8 nucleotides align to TRBD1. V was pared by 6 bases and J by 4 bases, with 7 bases of the junction left unmatched. The CDR3 has 14 residues. Germline V lookup: CDR1 MNHEY, CDR2 SVGAGI. The CDR3 coding sequence is TGTGCCAGCAGAGGGGGACAGGAACTCTATGGCTACACCTTC. Protein: CASRGGQELYGYTF.

This chain links TRBV7-2 with TRBJ2-7; possibly TRBD2 for D (6 bases). V lost 5 bases and J lost 4, with 24 bases in between. CDR3 size: 17 residues. CDR1 SGHTA and CDR2 FQGNSA come from the germline V gene. CDR3 sequence (DNA): TGTGCCAGCAGCCCAGAGGTCCCGGGGGTGGTACCTTACGAGCAGTACTTC. This sequence encodes CASSPEVPGVVPYEQYF.

The chain combines TRBV27 with TRBJ1-1; the D is unclear. The CDR3 is made up of 12 amino acids. V gave up 2 bases and J gave up 4 bases, with 5 bases separating them. Germline V gene data show CDR1 as MNHEY and CDR2 as SMNVEV (reference sequence). This CDR3 is CASSLPGTEAFF. Here the CDR3 DNA reads TGTGCCAGCAGTTTACCGGGCACTGAAGCTTTCTTT.

The gene calls are TRBV9 and TRBJ2-1, with 9 positions matching TRBD2. The V gene's germline CDR1 is SGDLS and CDR2 YYNGEE. After removal of 0 bases from V and 2 bases from J, the junction contained 0 bases not matched to a gene. The CDR3 is 15 residues long. The CDR3 DNA reads as TGTGCCAGCAGCGTAGGGACTAGCGCCTACAATGAGCAGTTCTTC. Translated: CASSVGTSAYNEQFF.

The V and J genes are TRBV27 and TRBJ2-1, with unresolved D. Per the germline V gene, CDR1 is MNHEY and CDR2 is SMNVEV (reference sequence). V lost 6 bases to trimming and J lost 6 bases, with 15 bases between them. There are 14 residues in the CDR3. The CDR3 DNA reads as TGTGCCAGCAGCATAGCCGATGGGTTCAATGAGCAGTTCTTC. Translation: CASSIADGFNEQFF.